A single sample is the source of the 18 T cell receptor beta chains below, sequenced in a study of blood T cell repertoires in COVID-19. Data came from immunoSEQ multiplex PCR; TCRdb stores just in-frame clones and leaves some out. Among some 320,000 clones listed, about 90% were seen once. The sequenced sample was peripheral blood. These TCRs come from a woman aged 50 to 65 who had recovered from COVID-19.

The rearrangement joins TRBV5-4 to TRBJ2-6; 12 positions agree with TRBD2. Germline trimming cut 2 bases from V and 0 bases from J; bases unmatched to any gene: 3. The CDR3 loop spans 18 amino acids. Germline V gene sequence: CDR1 SGHNT, CDR2 YYREEE (reference sequence). For the CDR3, the DNA is TGTGCCAGCAGCTTAGGACTAGCGGGGTCCTCTGGGGCCAACGTCCTGACTTTC. Translation: CASSLGLAGSSGANVLTF. Filled out from reference TRBV5-4 and TRBJ2-6, the complete variable domain reads ETGVTQSPTHLIKTRGQQVTLRCSSQSGHNTVSWYQQALGQGPQFIFQYYREEENGRGNFPPRFSGLQFPNYSSELNVNALELDDSALYLCASSLGLAGSSGANVLTFGAGSRLTVL.

The chain couples TRBV13 to TRBJ2-1, with 9 positions matching TRBD2. The J segment lost 3 bases and the V segment lost 3 bases, leaving 3 bases of the junction unmatched. The CDR3 is made up of 15 amino acids. The V gene's germline CDR1 is PRHDT and CDR2 FYEKMQ (reference sequence). CDR3 nucleotides: TGTGCCAGCAGCTTGCGGGGGGGCATCTACAATGAGCAGTTCTTC. Its protein is CASSLRGGIYNEQFF.

J is TRBJ2-2 and V is TRBV11-2; D is possibly TRBD1 (6 bases). Germline loops: CDR1 SGHAT, CDR2 FQNNGV. V lost 6 bases and J 5 bases, leaving 16 bases between the germline ends. This CDR3 spans 15 amino acids. The DNA for the CDR3 is TGTGCCAGCAGTCCATGGGGGCCCCGGACCGGGGAGCTGTTTTTT. This gives the protein CASSPWGPRTGELFF.

This sequence joins TRBV24-1 and TRBJ2-1, with 14 bases identical to TRBD2. The V and J ends lost 4 bases and 3 bases, in that order; junction bases with no gene match: 7. CDR1 is KGHDR and CDR2 is SFDVKD in the germline V gene. The CDR3 is 18 residues long. Written as DNA, the CDR3 is TGTGCCACCAGTGACCCGGGGACTAGCGGGAGAGGCTACAATGAGCAGTTCTTC. It encodes CATSDPGTSGRGYNEQFF.

The J gene is TRBJ2-7, the V gene TRBV7-2; D is possibly TRBD1 (5 bases). Germline loops: CDR1 SGHTA, CDR2 FQGNSA. The germline V and J ends were trimmed by 8 bases and 3 bases, with 11 bases remaining between them. The CDR3 consists of 12 residues. CDR3 sequence: CASGPGYYEQYF. The DNA of the CDR3 is TGTGCCAGCGGACCAGGGTACTACGAGCAGTACTTC.

The V gene is TRBV4-1, the J gene TRBJ1-1; a possible D gene is TRBD1 (6 bases). The V gene lost 5 bases and the J gene lost 1 base, with 8 bases spanning the gap. There are 13 residues in the CDR3. Germline CDR1 and CDR2: MGHRA and YSYEKL. DNA of the CDR3: TGCGCCAGCAGCTACAGGGAGAACACTGAAGCTTTCTTT. Translating gives CASSYRENTEAFF.

The chain links TRBV2 to TRBJ1-2; D is possibly TRBD1 (5 bases). V was clipped by 4 bases and J by 4 bases, with 16 bases between them. Germline values: CDR1 SNHLY, CDR2 FYNNEI. The CDR3 consists of 15 residues. Here the CDR3 reads CASSGPGHVRYGYTF. The DNA for the CDR3 is TGTGCCAGCAGTGGACCAGGACACGTTCGCTATGGCTACACCTTC.

The genes are TRBV3-1 (or the pseudogene TRBV3-2) and TRBJ2-2, with D perhaps matching TRBD2 (5 bases). V was trimmed by 1 base and J by 3 bases, leaving 21 bases between them. CDR3 length equals 19 residues. Germline V lookup: CDR1 LGHDT, CDR2 YNNKEL (reference sequence). The CDR3 region has the DNA TGTGCCAGCAGCCAAGGATGGTTTCGGCGGACTGACGACACCGGGGAGCTGTTTTTT. Translation: CASSQGWFRRTDDTGELFF.

This clone was detected once. J is TRBJ1-3 and V is TRBV19; no clear D. V was pared by 7 bases and J by 0 bases, with 7 bases between. CDR1 and CDR2 (germline): LNHDA, SQIVND (reference sequence). CDR3 size: 13 residues. The CDR3 DNA reads as TGTGCCAGTATGCACTTCTCTGGAAACACCATATATTTT. As protein: CASMHFSGNTIYF.

The chain links TRBV9 to TRBJ1-3, with 9 bases lining up with TRBD1. Germline V lookup: CDR1 SGDLS, CDR2 YYNGEE. The CDR3 is made up of 15 amino acids. The trim removed 3 bases at V and 4 bases at J, leaving 5 bases unmatched. In nucleotides, the CDR3 is TGTGCCAGCAGCGATTACAGGGGGCACGGAAACACCATATATTTT. Translating gives CASSDYRGHGNTIYF.

V and J are TRBV28 and TRBJ2-7; no clear D gene. The germline V gene encodes CDR1 MDHEN and CDR2 SYDVKM. CDR3 size: 14 residues. Trimming took 3 bases from V and 0 from J, leaving 9 bases between them. The CDR3 DNA follows: TGTGCCAGCAGTTTGGCGGTCAGCTCCTACGAGCAGTACTTC. This translates into CASSLAVSSYEQYF.

CDR3 residues: CASSQERGLAGDFSYEQYF. For the CDR3, the DNA is TGCGCCAGCAGCCAAGAACGCGGACTAGCGGGGGACTTTTCCTACGAGCAGTACTTC. V and J are TRBV4-1 and TRBJ2-7; 13 bases agree with TRBD2. The CDR3 totals 19 residues. V dropped 0 bases and J dropped 1; count of bases not matched to a gene: 9. CDR1 is MGHRA, CDR2 YSYEKL, per germline.

V gene TRBV29-1 combines with J gene TRBJ1-1; D might be TRBD1 (5 bases). The CDR3 has 13 residues. Germline lookup yields CDR1 SQVTM and CDR2 ANQGSEA. V lost 4 bases, J lost 4 bases, and 13 bases lay in between. Here the CDR3 reads CSVVPGGPTEAFF. Written as DNA, the CDR3 is TGCAGCGTTGTCCCGGGGGGTCCCACTGAAGCTTTCTTT.

The gene calls are TRBV30 and TRBJ2-3, with TRBD2 matching 7 bases. This CDR3 region has 14 residues. The V and J ends lost 3 bases and 3 bases, in that order; junction bases with no gene match: 6. Germline lookup yields CDR1 GTSNPN and CDR2 SVGIG (reference sequence). In nucleotides, the CDR3 is TGTGCCTGGAGGGGGGGGGTAGTGACAGATACGCAGTATTTT. This codes for CAWRGGVVTDTQYF.

For the CDR3, the DNA is TGTGCCAGCAGTTATGGACAGGGGGCTTGGGAGACCCAGTACTTC. Its translation: CASSYGQGAWETQYF. The V gene is TRBV6-5, the J gene TRBJ2-5; 11 nucleotides match TRBD1. Looked up from germline, CDR1 is MNHEY and CDR2 is SVGAGI. The CDR3 is made up of 15 amino acids. The ends lost 3 bases at V and 5 bases at J; junction bases unmatched: 5.

This chain links TRBV5-1 with TRBJ2-1; 10 nucleotides line up with TRBD2. The V and J ends lost 3 bases and 0 bases, in that order; junction bases with no gene match: 6. This CDR3 has 17 residues. Germline CDR1 SGHRS, CDR2 YFSETQ. CDR3 DNA: TGCGCCAGCAGCTCAAAGCGGGAGGGACTCTCCTACAATGAGCAGTTCTTC. Translated, it gives CASSSKREGLSYNEQFF.

The chain uses TRBV6-5 and TRBJ1-4, with D perhaps matching TRBD1 (5 bases). CDR1 and CDR2 (germline): MNHEY, SVGAGI. The V gene lost 7 bases and the J gene lost 0 bases, with 9 bases spanning the gap. This CDR3 is 14 amino acids long. CDR3 bases: TGTGCCAGCACCCCCAGGGCAACTAATGAAAAACTGTTTTTT. The encoded protein is CASTPRATNEKLFF.

The gene calls are TRBV28 and TRBJ2-5; a weak D match, TRBD1 (5 bases). Germline CDR1 is MDHEN and CDR2 is SYDVKM. This CDR3 has 14 residues. Trimming cost V 7 bases and J 3 bases, with 15 bases left between them. This CDR3 is CASTTWTPEETQYF. DNA of the CDR3: TGTGCCAGCACCACATGGACACCTGAAGAGACCCAGTACTTC. Full variable domain (missing parts from reference TRBV28 and TRBJ2-5): DVKVTQSSRYLVKRTGEKVFLECVQDMDHENMFWYRQDPGLGLRLIYFSYDVKMKEKGDIPEGYSVSREKKERFSLILESASTNQTSMYLCASTTWTPEETQYFGPGTRLLVL.